This T cell receptor beta chain was sequenced in a study of T cell changes during pregnancy in multiple sclerosis. The data were produced by immunoSEQ multiplex PCR, yet TCRdb's version contains in-frame clones alone and is incomplete. The sample carries approximately 100,000 clones, 91% recorded once. The TCR sequence derives from a female donor with multiple sclerosis, enrolled in a pregnancy study. The sequences come from peripheral blood, collected after pregnancy.

CDR3 sequence reads: CASGAGTGGYEQYF. The CDR3 DNA reads TGTGCCAGTGGAGCCGGGACAGGTGGCTACGAGCAGTACTTC. V gene TRBV19 combines with J gene TRBJ2-7; 8 bases are shared with TRBD1. Germline values: CDR1 LNHDA, CDR2 SQIVND (reference sequence). The CDR3 consists of 14 residues. V lost 8 bases, J lost 3 bases, and 9 bases stayed unmatched.